This is a list of T cell receptor beta chains from one sample in a study of brain T cells in children with intractable seizures. Assay used: immunoSEQ multiplex PCR; TCRdb lists only in-frame clones, some missing. The table shows 110,000 or so clones, with 90% to 95% occurring only once. The specimen was peripheral blood, collected at surgery. These receptors were taken from a boy under two years old with hemimegalencephaly and intractable seizures. Both conserved end residues are part of each CDR3. Fields, in order: clone size, V gene, D gene, J gene, CDR3 protein, CDR3 DNA. A D gene is named only where the DNA matches it firmly. Not every row has a clone size; where given, it reads once, few, many or a size class.

abundance: .; v_gene: TRBV5-1; d_gene: TRBD2; j_gene: TRBJ2-3; CDR3aa: CASSPGLAGPTDTQYF; CDR3nt: TGCGCCAGCAGCCCGGGACTAGCGGGACCCACAGATACGCAGTATTTT
abundance: .; v_gene: TRBV28; d_gene: TRBD1; j_gene: TRBJ1-2; CDR3aa: CASTLPARGGGYTF; CDR3nt: TGTGCCAGCACTTTACCCGCCAGGGGGGGTGGCTACACCTTC
abundance: once; v_gene: TRBV4-2; d_gene: .; j_gene: TRBJ1-6; CDR3aa: CASSQTTIGANSPLHF; CDR3nt: TGTGCCAGCAGCCAAACCACGATTGGTGCTAATTCACCCCTCCACTTT
abundance: .; v_gene: TRBV2; d_gene: TRBD1; j_gene: TRBJ2-7; CDR3aa: CASRADRDEQYF; CDR3nt: TGTGCCAGCAGGGCGGACAGGGACGAGCAGTACTTC
abundance: .; v_gene: TRBV6-2/TRBV6-3; d_gene: .; j_gene: TRBJ2-5; CDR3aa: CASSYRPQETQYF; CDR3nt: TGTGCCAGCAGTTACCGTCCCCAAGAGACCCAGTACTTC
abundance: once; v_gene: TRBV10-1; d_gene: TRBD1; j_gene: TRBJ2-3; CDR3aa: CASSGPGQGRGTDTQYF; CDR3nt: TGCGCCAGCAGTGGACCGGGACAGGGTCGGGGCACAGATACGCAGTATTTT
abundance: once; v_gene: TRBV3-1/TRBV3-2; d_gene: .; j_gene: TRBJ2-7; CDR3aa: CASSRRALPYEQYF; CDR3nt: TGTGCCAGCAGCCGCCGGGCCCTACCCTACGAGCAGTACTTC
abundance: .; v_gene: TRBV11-3; d_gene: .; j_gene: TRBJ1-3; CDR3aa: CASSSRQGHTIYF; CDR3nt: TGTGCCAGCAGCTCGCGCCAGGGGCACACCATATATTTT
abundance: once; v_gene: TRBV2; d_gene: TRBD1; j_gene: TRBJ1-5; CDR3aa: CASSLDRGELYSNQPQHF; CDR3nt: TGTGCCAGCAGCCTCGACAGGGGCGAACTTTATAGCAATCAGCCCCAGCATTTT
abundance: once; v_gene: TRBV12-5; d_gene: .; j_gene: TRBJ2-2; CDR3aa: CASGLPPRTRQTGELFF; CDR3nt: TGTGCTAGTGGTTTGCCCCCAAGGACCCGCCAAACCGGGGAGCTGTTTTTT
abundance: .; v_gene: TRBV28; d_gene: TRBD2; j_gene: TRBJ2-1; CDR3aa: CASSSHPLAGSYNEQFF; CDR3nt: TGTGCCAGCAGTTCGCACCCTCTAGCGGGAAGCTACAATGAGCAGTTCTTC
abundance: .; v_gene: TRBV21-1; d_gene: .; j_gene: TRBJ2-2; CDR3aa: CASSTRDRADSPPGELFF; CDR3nt: TGTGCCAGCAGCACCCGGGACAGGGCGGATTCCCCTCCCGGGGAGCTGTTTTTT
abundance: medium-sized; v_gene: TRBV7-2; d_gene: TRBD1; j_gene: TRBJ2-7; CDR3aa: CASSLHRDRAPYEQYF; CDR3nt: TGTGCCAGCAGCTTACACAGGGACAGGGCCCCCTACGAGCAGTACTTC
abundance: .; v_gene: TRBV27; d_gene: .; j_gene: TRBJ2-1; CDR3aa: CASSLPVNEQFF; CDR3nt: TGTGCCAGCAGTTTACCTGTCAATGAGCAGTTCTTC
abundance: once; v_gene: TRBV25-1; d_gene: .; j_gene: TRBJ2-5; CDR3aa: CASTIGEGPTLQETQYF; CDR3nt: TGTGCCAGCACCATTGGAGAAGGGCCGACTCTCCAAGAGACCCAGTACTTC
abundance: .; v_gene: TRBV28; d_gene: TRBD2; j_gene: TRBJ2-7; CDR3aa: CASSSPGTSAYGQYF; CDR3nt: TGTGCCAGCAGTTCCCCCGGGACTAGTGCTTATGGGCAGTACTTC
abundance: once; v_gene: TRBV19; d_gene: .; j_gene: TRBJ2-7; CDR3aa: CASSLNSGYEQYF; CDR3nt: TGTGCCAGTAGTCTCAATAGCGGCTACGAGCAGTACTTC
abundance: .; v_gene: TRBV3-1/TRBV3-2; d_gene: .; j_gene: TRBJ2-1; CDR3aa: CASSQVGASVDNEQFF; CDR3nt: TGTGCCAGCAGCCAGGTTGGGGCTAGCGTAGACAATGAGCAGTTCTTC
abundance: .; v_gene: TRBV6-5; d_gene: TRBD1; j_gene: TRBJ2-1; CDR3aa: CASSYSGTGIDEQFF; CDR3nt: TGTGCCAGCAGTTACTCCGGGACAGGGATTGATGAGCAGTTCTTC
abundance: .; v_gene: TRBV3-1/TRBV3-2; d_gene: .; j_gene: TRBJ1-1; CDR3aa: CASSQDWGTEAFF; CDR3nt: TGTGCCAGCAGCCAAGATTGGGGGACTGAAGCTTTCTTT
abundance: .; v_gene: TRBV28; d_gene: TRBD2; j_gene: TRBJ2-7; CDR3aa: CASSFGLAEYYEQYF; CDR3nt: TGTGCCAGCAGTTTTGGACTAGCGGAATACTACGAGCAGTACTTC
abundance: .; v_gene: TRBV7-8; d_gene: .; j_gene: TRBJ2-3; CDR3aa: CASSLGGPDTQYF; CDR3nt: TGTGCCAGCAGCTTAGGGGGACCAGATACGCAGTATTTT
abundance: .; v_gene: TRBV19; d_gene: .; j_gene: TRBJ2-7; CDR3aa: CASSINRARGEQYF; CDR3nt: TGTGCCAGTAGTATTAACAGGGCCCGGGGGGAGCAGTACTTC
abundance: .; v_gene: TRBV25-1; d_gene: TRBD2; j_gene: TRBJ2-7; CDR3aa: CASRPAGGAHEQYF; CDR3nt: TGTGCCAGCAGACCAGCGGGAGGGGCCCACGAGCAGTACTTC
abundance: .; v_gene: TRBV18; d_gene: .; j_gene: TRBJ2-5; CDR3aa: CASSPIGVPETQYF; CDR3nt: TGTGCCAGCTCCCCCATTGGGGTGCCGGAGACCCAGTACTTC
abundance: .; v_gene: TRBV7-9; d_gene: .; j_gene: TRBJ2-1; CDR3aa: CASSLGQYNEQFF; CDR3nt: TGTGCCAGCAGCTTAGGGCAGTACAATGAGCAGTTCTTC
abundance: .; v_gene: TRBV4-1; d_gene: .; j_gene: TRBJ2-7; CDR3aa: CASSLKEGNYEQYF; CDR3nt: TGCGCCAGCAGCCTCAAGGAGGGGAACTACGAGCAGTACTTC
abundance: .; v_gene: TRBV21-1; d_gene: .; j_gene: TRBJ2-7; CDR3aa: CASSKRRRWYEQYF; CDR3nt: TGTGCCAGCAGCAAAAGAAGGAGATGGTACGAGCAGTACTTC
abundance: .; v_gene: TRBV14; d_gene: .; j_gene: TRBJ1-5; CDR3aa: CASSQGWGQPQHF; CDR3nt: TGTGCCAGCAGCCAAGGCTGGGGGCAGCCCCAGCATTTT
abundance: .; v_gene: TRBV27; d_gene: .; j_gene: TRBJ1-1; CDR3aa: CASSPLAGEGNTEAFF; CDR3nt: TGTGCCAGCAGTCCCCTCGCCGGGGAGGGGAACACTGAAGCTTTCTTT
abundance: once; v_gene: TRBV15; d_gene: TRBD1; j_gene: TRBJ1-3; CDR3aa: CATSREGRGGNTIYF; CDR3nt: TGTGCCACCAGCAGAGAAGGCAGGGGGGGAAACACCATATATTTT
abundance: .; v_gene: TRBV28; d_gene: .; j_gene: TRBJ2-1; CDR3aa: CASSTLQFYNEQFF; CDR3nt: TGTGCCAGCAGTACCTTACAGTTCTACAATGAGCAGTTCTTC
abundance: .; v_gene: TRBV18; d_gene: .; j_gene: TRBJ1-2; CDR3aa: CASSPPGQGGYTF; CDR3nt: TGTGCCAGCTCACCCCCGGGGCAGGGAGGCTACACCTTC
abundance: .; v_gene: TRBV20-1; d_gene: .; j_gene: TRBJ2-2; CDR3aa: CSADNTGELFF; CDR3nt: TGCAGTGCTGACAACACCGGGGAGCTGTTTTTT
abundance: .; v_gene: TRBV7-3; d_gene: .; j_gene: TRBJ1-1; CDR3aa: CASSLRGTGNTEAFF; CDR3nt: TGTGCCAGCAGCTTAAGGGGCACGGGGAACACTGAAGCTTTCTTT
abundance: .; v_gene: TRBV3-1/TRBV3-2; d_gene: TRBD1; j_gene: TRBJ1-2; CDR3aa: CASSKTDRGYGYTF; CDR3nt: TGTGCCAGCAGCAAAACCGACAGGGGCTATGGCTACACCTTC
abundance: .; v_gene: TRBV28; d_gene: TRBD1; j_gene: TRBJ2-5; CDR3aa: CASRTGTVQETQYF; CDR3nt: TGTGCCAGCAGAACGGGGACAGTACAAGAGACCCAGTACTTC
abundance: .; v_gene: TRBV6-2/TRBV6-3; d_gene: .; j_gene: TRBJ2-7; CDR3aa: CASSDAYEQYF; CDR3nt: TGTGCCAGCAGTGATGCGTACGAGCAGTACTTC
abundance: once; v_gene: TRBV4-2; d_gene: TRBD2; j_gene: TRBJ2-3; CDR3aa: CASSQDLNSGRTDTQYF; CDR3nt: TGTGCCAGCAGCCAAGATCTGAATAGCGGGAGAACAGATACGCAGTATTTT
abundance: .; v_gene: TRBV21-1; d_gene: .; j_gene: TRBJ2-1; CDR3aa: CASSKGPYYARGSPYNEQFF; CDR3nt: TGTGCCAGCAGCAAAGGACCCTATTACGCCCGCGGGAGTCCCTACAATGAGCAGTTCTTC
abundance: .; v_gene: TRBV6-2/TRBV6-3; d_gene: TRBD1; j_gene: TRBJ2-7; CDR3aa: CASSRDRGYEQYF; CDR3nt: TGTGCCAGCAGCCGGGACAGGGGTTACGAGCAGTACTTC
abundance: .; v_gene: TRBV11-3; d_gene: TRBD2; j_gene: TRBJ2-1; CDR3aa: CASSSREGLTNEQFF; CDR3nt: TGTGCCAGCAGCTCACGGGAGGGTCTTACAAATGAGCAGTTCTTC
abundance: .; v_gene: TRBV3-1/TRBV3-2; d_gene: .; j_gene: TRBJ2-3; CDR3aa: CASSQDTRVGTDTQYF; CDR3nt: TGTGCCAGCAGCCAAGATACCAGGGTGGGCACAGATACGCAGTATTTT
abundance: .; v_gene: TRBV18; d_gene: TRBD2; j_gene: TRBJ2-2; CDR3aa: CASSPLAGNTGELFF; CDR3nt: TGTGCCAGCTCACCATTAGCGGGGAACACCGGGGAGCTGTTTTTT
abundance: .; v_gene: TRBV14; d_gene: .; j_gene: TRBJ2-6; CDR3aa: CASSQTGVDGANVLTF; CDR3nt: TGTGCCAGCAGCCAAACGGGAGTAGACGGGGCCAACGTCCTGACTTTC
abundance: .; v_gene: TRBV6-8; d_gene: .; j_gene: TRBJ1-5; CDR3aa: CASSPRKSYQPQHF; CDR3nt: TGTGCCAGCAGCCCGAGGAAAAGCTATCAGCCCCAGCATTTT
abundance: .; v_gene: TRBV6-5; d_gene: TRBD1; j_gene: TRBJ1-1; CDR3aa: CASSPRTGGGTEAFF; CDR3nt: TGTGCCAGCAGTCCCCGGACAGGGGGGGGGACTGAAGCTTTCTTT
abundance: .; v_gene: TRBV19; d_gene: TRBD1; j_gene: TRBJ1-5; CDR3aa: CASSIFRTGESNQPQHF; CDR3nt: TGTGCCAGTAGTATCTTCCGGACAGGGGAGAGCAATCAGCCCCAGCATTTT
abundance: .; v_gene: TRBV24-1; d_gene: .; j_gene: TRBJ1-5; CDR3aa: CATSDTRTESSNQPQHF; CDR3nt: TGTGCCACCAGTGATACCCGGACAGAGAGCAGCAATCAGCCCCAGCATTTT
abundance: .; v_gene: TRBV25-1; d_gene: .; j_gene: TRBJ2-7; CDR3aa: CASRATYEQYF; CDR3nt: TGTGCCAGCAGAGCGACATACGAGCAGTACTTC
abundance: .; v_gene: TRBV7-2; d_gene: .; j_gene: TRBJ1-2; CDR3aa: CASSRWPGQGYGYTF; CDR3nt: TGTGCCAGCAGCCGCTGGCCAGGGCAGGGGTATGGCTACACCTTC
abundance: .; v_gene: TRBV30; d_gene: .; j_gene: TRBJ1-1; CDR3aa: CAWRRGQNAFF; CDR3nt: TGTGCCTGGAGACGGGGGCAGAATGCTTTCTTT
abundance: .; v_gene: TRBV7-9; d_gene: .; j_gene: TRBJ2-7; CDR3aa: CASSPTGAPDYEQYF; CDR3nt: TGTGCCAGCAGCCCGACCGGGGCCCCTGACTACGAGCAGTACTTC
abundance: .; v_gene: TRBV19; d_gene: .; j_gene: TRBJ1-5; CDR3aa: CASSIRYSNQPQHF; CDR3nt: TGTGCCAGTAGTATTCGGTATAGCAATCAGCCCCAGCATTTT
abundance: .; v_gene: TRBV28; d_gene: TRBD1; j_gene: TRBJ1-5; CDR3aa: CASSYPGGMGNQPQHF; CDR3nt: TGTGCCAGCAGCTACCCAGGGGGCATGGGCAATCAGCCCCAGCATTTT